A selection of T cell receptor beta chains follows, all from one sample in a study of control samples from healthy donors and cancer patients. TCRdb's copy holds only in-frame clones and misses some; the assay was immunoSEQ multiplex PCR. The sample shows about 55,000 clones, roughly 95% of them seen only once. What was sequenced was blood. The receptors originated from a woman younger than 30 in good health. Each CDR3 is given with its conserved first and last residue. A D gene is named only where the DNA matches it firmly. Part of the rows lack a size; the others show once, few, many or a class for expanded clones.

CASSYYSDREQFF | TGTGCCAGCAGTTACTACTCCGATCGGGAGCAGTTCTTC | TRBJ2-1 | TRBV6-2/TRBV6-3 | - | -
CASSPGAEAGNTIYF | TGTGCCAGCAGCCCCGGGGCTGAAGCTGGAAACACCATATATTTT | TRBJ1-3 | TRBV7-9 | - | -
CASTRGFPYEQYF | TGTGCCAGCACCCGGGGGTTCCCCTACGAGCAGTACTTC | TRBJ2-7 | TRBV5-6 | - | -
CASSLTGGHTEAFF | TGTGCCAGCAGCTTAACAGGGGGCCACACTGAAGCTTTCTTT | TRBJ1-1 | TRBV11-2 | TRBD1 | -
CASSKSGAQGYTF | TGTGCCAGCAGCAAATCGGGGGCGCAAGGCTACACCTTC | TRBJ1-2 | TRBV7-9 | - | -
CASSAIYREVAEAFF | TGTGCCAGCAGCGCGATCTATCGGGAGGTGGCTGAAGCTTTCTTT | TRBJ1-1 | TRBV5-6 | - | -
CASSLAWGRDTQYF | TGTGCCAGCAGCCTGGCTTGGGGCAGGGATACGCAGTATTTT | TRBJ2-3 | TRBV5-5 | - | once
CASSEAGHGYTF | TGTGCCAGCAGTGAAGCAGGCCATGGCTACACCTTC | TRBJ1-2 | TRBV6-1 | - | -
CASSQDMGSGANVLTF | TGCGCCAGCAGCCAAGATATGGGCTCTGGGGCCAACGTCCTGACTTTC | TRBJ2-6 | TRBV4-3 | - | -
CASRPGGYYGYTF | TGTGCCAGCAGACCCGGGGGCTACTATGGCTACACCTTC | TRBJ1-2 | TRBV6-5 | - | once
CASSIRQGWANTGELFF | TGTGCCAGTAGTATAAGGCAGGGATGGGCGAACACCGGGGAGCTGTTTTTT | TRBJ2-2 | TRBV19 | - | -
CASSWRDRVIEQYF | TGCGCCAGCAGCTGGAGGGACAGGGTGATCGAGCAGTACTTC | TRBJ2-7 | TRBV5-1 | TRBD1 | -
CASRRYQETQYF | TGTGCCAGCAGGCGATACCAAGAGACCCAGTACTTC | TRBJ2-5 | TRBV2 | - | -
CASGQVDTDTQYF | TGTGCCAGCGGACAGGTCGACACAGATACGCAGTATTTT | TRBJ2-3 | TRBV19 | TRBD1 | -
CASSFRGGIQYF | TGTGCCAGCAGTTTCAGGGGTGGCATTCAGTACTTC | TRBJ2-4 | TRBV12-3/TRBV12-4 | - | -
CASSRGITYEQYF | TGTGCCAGCAGCAGGGGGATTACCTACGAGCAGTACTTC | TRBJ2-7 | TRBV11-3 | - | -
CASSTSQGEGGDTIYF | TGTGCCAGCTCAACAAGCCAGGGGGAGGGGGGAGACACCATATATTTT | TRBJ1-3 | TRBV18 | TRBD1 | -
CASSWLLTGELFF | TGTGCCAGCAGTTGGCTCCTCACCGGGGAGCTGTTTTTT | TRBJ2-2 | TRBV12-3/TRBV12-4 | - | -
CSASSRSDSRTEAFF | TGCAGTGCTAGTAGTAGATCCGACAGTAGGACTGAAGCTTTCTTT | TRBJ1-1 | TRBV20-1 | - | once
CASSPRTGWTYNEQFF | TGTGCCAGCAGCCCTAGGACGGGTTGGACCTACAATGAGCAGTTCTTC | TRBJ2-1 | TRBV7-2 | - | -
CASSQGMGALRGELFF | TGCGCCAGCAGCCAAGGGATGGGGGCCCTGCGCGGGGAGCTGTTTTTT | TRBJ2-2 | TRBV4-1 | - | -
CASSQGRGSYYGYTF | TGTGCCAGCAGCCAAGGTAGGGGGAGCTACTATGGCTACACCTTC | TRBJ1-2 | TRBV3-1/TRBV3-2 | - | -
CASSYSIAGQFF | TGTGCCAGCAGTTACTCGATTGCTGGGCAGTTCTTC | TRBJ2-1 | TRBV6-6 | - | -
CASSLHDRETDTQYF | TGTGCCAGCAGCTTACACGACAGGGAAACAGATACGCAGTATTTT | TRBJ2-3 | TRBV13 | TRBD1 | -
CSASRGTEAFF | TGCAGTGCTTCCAGGGGTACTGAAGCTTTCTTT | TRBJ1-1 | TRBV20-1 | - | -
CSVGQAGNTIYF | TGCAGCGTTGGACAGGCTGGAAACACCATATATTTT | TRBJ1-3 | TRBV29-1 | - | -
CASTQYYTGGSSYEQYF | TGTGCCAGCACACAATACTACACAGGGGGGAGCTCCTACGAGCAGTACTTC | TRBJ2-7 | TRBV7-9 | TRBD1 | -
CAWSEFWGVNYGYTF | TGTGCCTGGAGTGAATTCTGGGGGGTTAACTATGGCTACACCTTC | TRBJ1-2 | TRBV30 | - | once
CASSPTPASGANVLTF | TGCGCCAGCAGCCCAACCCCGGCCTCTGGGGCCAACGTCCTGACTTTC | TRBJ2-6 | TRBV4-3 | - | -
CATSRGQGVMDTQYF | TGTGCCACCAGCAGAGGTCAGGGAGTTATGGATACGCAGTATTTT | TRBJ2-3 | TRBV15 | - | -
CASSLQGSGTEAFF | TGTGCCAGCAGCTTACAGGGGTCGGGGACTGAAGCTTTCTTT | TRBJ1-1 | TRBV11-2 | - | -
CASTLGTAKNIQYF | TGTGCCAGCACGTTGGGTACAGCCAAAAACATTCAGTACTTC | TRBJ2-4 | TRBV6-5 | - | -
CASSLGQGQHTQYF | TGTGCCAGCAGCTTGGGACAGGGGCAACATACGCAGTATTTT | TRBJ2-3 | TRBV7-2 | TRBD1 | -